This T cell receptor (beta chain) emerged from a study of shared clonotypes between healthy human individuals. Study-level points and caveats: In contrast to clonotypes shared by all four donors, non-shared clonotypes had lower generation probabilities. Sharing across a handful of donors was seen in approximately 5.2% of naive CD4 clonotypes.

Per the original data handling: Owing to the provision of junction-only sequences devoid of quality scores by immunoSEQ, filtering differed. The assay was immunoSEQ multiplex PCR, and TCRdb's table has in-frame clones only and misses some. Clone size and the V and J calls come from that table; the DNA yielded D and trimming. The sample consists of millions of clones, about 93% of them appearing once. Germline-derived CDR1 and CDR2 are MNHEY and SMNVEV (reference sequence). V was shortened by 7 bases and J by 7 bases, with 11 bases between the two germline ends. There are 12 residues in the CDR3. CD45RO-negative cells were positively selected for CCR7, leaving out terminally differentiated effector memory CD45RA+ cells. With regard to this clone: Its antigen is not known.

This sequence originates from a young man in good health. Some clones in this sample may be carry-over from other donors' samples. Sequencing was performed on naive CD8+ T cells from PBMCs. V gene TRBV27 combines with J gene TRBJ1-5, with no clear D. In DNA, the CDR3 is TGTGCCAGCATCAGCCCAAGACAGCCCCAGCATTTT. Its translation: CASISPRQPQHF.